This T cell receptor (beta chain) was profiled in a study of blood T cell repertoires in COVID-19. The CDR3 covers 13 residues. Germline V CDR1 and CDR2: LGHNA, YNFKEQ. Deletions cut 5 bases from V and 8 bases from J, with 13 bases between. Participants, about 18 to 100 years old, spanned about 26 US areas. The table came from immunoSEQ multiplex PCR; TCRdb's copy has only in-frame clones and leaves some out. The sample has approximately 300,000 clones; more than 85% are singletons. The origin of this receptor is a woman under 40 who had recovered from COVID-19. The rearrangement links TRBV4-2 to TRBJ2-1; weak D call: TRBD2 (5 bases). What was sequenced was PBMCs or T cells enriched from blood (not recorded which). This CDR3 reads CASSSVKGDEQFF. Written as DNA, the CDR3 is TGTGCCAGCAGCTCGGTGAAGGGAGATGAGCAGTTCTTC.